This TCR beta chain was profiled in a study of blood T cell repertoires in COVID-19. Germline V gene sequence: CDR1 MDHEN, CDR2 SYDVKM. The CDR3 covers 17 residues. V was pared by 8 bases and J by 7 bases, with 16 bases of the junction left unmatched. Only in-frame clones appear in the TCRdb table, and some are missing; sequencing was by immunoSEQ multiplex PCR. The sample records approximately 81,000 clones, 91% being singletons. This clone was detected only a few times. The sequenced sample consisted of peripheral blood. The chain has TRBV28 and TRBJ1-6, with TRBD1 identical over 8 bases. The source is a woman aged 45-65 years in a cohort sampled during active COVID-19. The chain's CDR3 is CASRTPRTGNENSPLHF. Written as DNA, the CDR3 is TGTGCCAGCCGCACCCCCAGGACAGGGAACGAGAATTCACCCCTCCACTTT.